This entry describes one T cell receptor beta chain. Its antigen is currently not known. Per-base quality was not reported, and no clone a single base away is much larger than it. The data were taken from a study of T cell changes during pregnancy in multiple sclerosis (dated by TCRdb to 2018 to 2020). Study-level background: The study examined how the T cell repertoire changed over the course of pregnancy in women with multiple sclerosis.

CDR1 and CDR2 are read off the germline V gene as SGHTS and YDEGEE. The CDR3 holds 18 amino acids from the cysteine to the phenylalanine. Only the CDR3 part of the read is kept: 54 bases, read in frame from the first base. From V the trimming removes 1 base and from J it removes 0 bases, while the gene matches leave 7 bases of the junction unaccounted for. Library preparation was by the immunoSEQ multiplex PCR assay. The immuneACCESS repertoire file appears here via TCRdb, limited to in-frame rearrangements. These files lack a portion of the clones; in checked studies, under half of the deficit traces to unresolved V genes, and the cause of the others is not known. The sample table lists tens of thousands of clones, roughly 88% of them with a count of one. The ten most abundant clones make up 1% to 1.5% of the sample.

The sequencing used peripheral blood, collected in the second trimester of pregnancy. This receptor chain uses TRBV5-8 and TRBJ2-1; the junction holds 10 bases that match TRBD2. This clonotype was obtained from a female donor with multiple sclerosis, enrolled in a pregnancy study. DNA sequence: TGTGCCAGCAGCTTGAAGGCTAGCGGGAGTAGCTCCTACAATGAGCAGTTCTTC. It translates as CASSLKASGSSSYNEQFF.